The present T cell receptor beta chain was sequenced within a study of glioma-infiltrating T cells. CDR3 length: 11 amino acids. The germline V gene has CDR1 SGHAT and CDR2 FQNNGV. The iRepertoire nested amplicon-rescue multiplex PCR amplified TCR alpha and beta CDR3s from RNA. TCRdb reanalysed the multiplex PCR reads using MiXCR and keeps one entry per CDR3 protein. The table includes tens of thousands of distinct CDR3 sequences, about 25% detected once. A note on this clonotype: The antigen is undetermined. It may be a read error: a sequence one base away is much more abundant.

Study-wide results and limits: Non-neoplastic patients had below-expected tissue-blood divergence, while all gliomas exceeded expectation.

The TCR comes from a human donor with low-grade glioma or glioblastoma, undergoing nonglioma brain surgery, or in good health (not recorded which). This chain links TRBV11-2 with TRBJ2-1; no definite D call. Sample: glioma tissue, nonneoplastic brain tissue, or PBMCs (not recorded which). CDR3 coding DNA: TGTGCCAGCAACTTAGGTCCCCGGCAGTTCTTC. It translates to CASNLGPRQFF.